Presented here are 7 T cell receptor beta chains from one specimen sequenced in a study of blood T cell repertoires in COVID-19 (dated by TCRdb to about 2020). Library generation was performed with the immunoSEQ multiplex PCR assay. Imported from immuneACCESS, the table was reduced by TCRdb to in-frame sequences with V and J called. These copies leave out some clones; in studies compared against another copy, an unresolved V gene accounts for under half, and the cause of the remainder is not known. This sample comprises 72,000 or so clones, approximately 79% of them detected only once. The ten most abundant clones make up about 16% of the sample. The sequenced sample consisted of peripheral blood. The receptors come from a man aged 80 or over with active COVID-19.

The chain joins TRBV19 to TRBJ2-3; tentatively, D is TRBD2 (7 bases). The CDR3 extends over 14 amino acids. V was cut by 1 base and J by 6 bases, with 11 bases left in between. CDR1 LNHDA and CDR2 SQIVND come from the germline V gene (reference sequence). This CDR3 reads CASSIGSGGDTQYF. The DNA of the CDR3 is TGTGCCAGTAGTATAGGGTCGGGGGGCGATACGCAGTATTTT.

The V call is TRBV10-3, the J call TRBJ2-2, with 11 bases matching TRBD2. With V trimmed by 2 bases and J by 5 bases, 1 base remained unmatched. Germline loops: CDR1 ENHRY, CDR2 SYGVKD. This CDR3 comprises 15 residues. In nucleotides, the CDR3 is TGTGCCATCAGTGAGGGACTAGCGGGTACCGGGGAGCTGTTTTTT. Translating gives CAISEGLAGTGELFF.

The V call is TRBV2, the J call TRBJ1-3; 8 bases are shared with TRBD1. Germline V CDR1 and CDR2: SNHLY, FYNNEI. CDR3 length: 14 residues. The ends lost 7 bases at V and 1 base at J; junction bases unmatched: 3. For the CDR3, the DNA is TGTGCCAGCACCCGGACAGGGTCTGGAAACACCATATATTTT. Protein product: CASTRTGSGNTIYF.

This clone was recorded once. The V call is TRBV7-9, the J call TRBJ1-1; 7 bases are a match to TRBD1. The germline V gene has CDR1 SEHNR and CDR2 FQNEAQ (reference sequence). This CDR3 is built from 17 residues. V lost 1 base to trimming and J lost 5 bases; unmatched junction nucleotides: 13. The CDR3 loop reads CASSLEPLDRSGTEAFF. Written as DNA, the CDR3 is TGTGCCAGCAGCTTAGAACCCCTGGACAGGTCCGGAACTGAAGCTTTCTTT.

The J gene is TRBJ2-5, the V gene TRBV28, with 12 bases fitting TRBD1. J was trimmed by 5 bases and V by 3 bases; bases with no gene match: 7. Per the germline V gene, CDR1 is MDHEN and CDR2 is SYDVKM. This CDR3 comprises 16 residues. The CDR3 DNA sequence: TGTGCCAGCAGTTTCCTGGGACAGGGGGCAGGGGAGACCCAGTACTTC. Its protein product is CASSFLGQGAGETQYF.

The chain couples TRBV6-2 or TRBV6-3 to TRBJ2-7, with TRBD1 matching 10 bases. Germline CDR1 reads MNHEY; CDR2 reads SVGEGT. Trimming took 5 bases from V and 4 from J; bases not matched to a gene: 5. This CDR3 is built from 14 residues. In DNA, the CDR3 is TGTGCCAGCAGTAGACCGGGACAGGGGTACGAGCAGTACTTC. Translating it yields CASSRPGQGYEQYF.

The chain has TRBV6-2 or TRBV6-3 and TRBJ2-5, with D uncertain. Germline V gene lookup returns CDR1 MNHEY and CDR2 SVGEGT. The CDR3 is 14 residues long. V shed 3 bases and J shed 3 bases, with 11 bases lying between them. The CDR3 protein is CASSYILVKETQYF. In DNA, the CDR3 is TGTGCCAGCAGTTATATCCTCGTAAAAGAGACCCAGTACTTC.